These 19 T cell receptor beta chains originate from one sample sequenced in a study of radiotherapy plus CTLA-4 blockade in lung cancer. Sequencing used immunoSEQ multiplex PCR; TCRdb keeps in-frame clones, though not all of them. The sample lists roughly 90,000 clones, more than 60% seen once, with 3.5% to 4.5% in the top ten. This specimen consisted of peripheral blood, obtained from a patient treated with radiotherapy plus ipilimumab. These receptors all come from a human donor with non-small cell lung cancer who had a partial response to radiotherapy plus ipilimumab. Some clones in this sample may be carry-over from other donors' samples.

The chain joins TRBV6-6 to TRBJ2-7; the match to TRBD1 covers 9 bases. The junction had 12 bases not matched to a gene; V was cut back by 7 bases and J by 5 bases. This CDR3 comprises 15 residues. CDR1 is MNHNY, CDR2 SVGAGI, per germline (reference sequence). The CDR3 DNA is TGTGCCAGCACTCAAAACCGGGACAGGGTAGACGAGCAGTACTTC. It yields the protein CASTQNRDRVDEQYF.

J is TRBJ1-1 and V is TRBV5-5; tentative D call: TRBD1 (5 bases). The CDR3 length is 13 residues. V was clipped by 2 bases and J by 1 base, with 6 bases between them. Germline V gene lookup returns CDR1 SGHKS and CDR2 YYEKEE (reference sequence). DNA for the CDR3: TGTGCCAGCAGCTTAACAGGGAACACTGAAGCTTTCTTT. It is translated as CASSLTGNTEAFF. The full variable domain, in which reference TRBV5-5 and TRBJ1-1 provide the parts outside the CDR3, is DAGVTQSPTHLIKTRGQQVTLRCSPISGHKSVSWYQQVLGQGPQFIFQYYEKEERGRGNFPDRFSARQFPNYSSELNVNALLLGDSALYLCASSLTGNTEAFFGQGTRLTVV.

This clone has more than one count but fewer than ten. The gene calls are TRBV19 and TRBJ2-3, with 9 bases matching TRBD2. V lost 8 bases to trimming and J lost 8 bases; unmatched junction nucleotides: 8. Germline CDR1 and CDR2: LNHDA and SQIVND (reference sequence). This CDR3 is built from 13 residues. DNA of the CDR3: TGTGCCAGTGTTCCAGCGGGGGGTCGTACGCAGTATTTT. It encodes CASVPAGGRTQYF.

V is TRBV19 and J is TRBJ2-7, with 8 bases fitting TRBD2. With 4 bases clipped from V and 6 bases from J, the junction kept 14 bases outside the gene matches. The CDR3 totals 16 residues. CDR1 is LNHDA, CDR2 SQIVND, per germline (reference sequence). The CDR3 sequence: CASSTPRGGLWGEQYF. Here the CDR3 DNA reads TGTGCCAGTAGTACCCCCCGGGGGGGACTCTGGGGCGAGCAGTACTTC.

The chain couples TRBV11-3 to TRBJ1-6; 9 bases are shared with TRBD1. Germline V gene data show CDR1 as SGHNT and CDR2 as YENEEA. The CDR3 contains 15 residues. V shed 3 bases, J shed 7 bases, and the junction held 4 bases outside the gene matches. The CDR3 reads CASSLGQGENSPLHF. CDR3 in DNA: TGTGCCAGCAGCTTGGGACAGGGTGAAAATTCACCCCTCCACTTT.

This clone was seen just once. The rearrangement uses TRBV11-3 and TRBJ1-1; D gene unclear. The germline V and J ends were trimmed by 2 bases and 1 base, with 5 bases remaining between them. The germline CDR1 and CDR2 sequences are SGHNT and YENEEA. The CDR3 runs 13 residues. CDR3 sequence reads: CASSLSTNTEAFF. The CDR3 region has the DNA TGTGCCAGCAGCTTATCTACGAACACTGAAGCTTTCTTT.

In nucleotides, the CDR3 is TGTGCCAGCAGGGCGCTTCGGGACTCCTACGAGCAGTACTTC. Translated: CASRALRDSYEQYF. The chain uses TRBV27 and TRBJ2-7, with D perhaps TRBD2 (5 bases). Germline-derived CDR1 and CDR2 are MNHEY and SMNVEV (reference sequence). The CDR3 extends over 14 amino acids. The V gene lost 6 bases and the J gene lost 0 bases, with 12 bases spanning the gap.

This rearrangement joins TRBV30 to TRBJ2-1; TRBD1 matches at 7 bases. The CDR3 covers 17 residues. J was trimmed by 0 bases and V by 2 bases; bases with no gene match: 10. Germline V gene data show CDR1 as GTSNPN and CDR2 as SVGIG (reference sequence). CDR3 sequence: CAWSQGPGQSSYNEQFF. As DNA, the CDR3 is TGTGCCTGGAGTCAGGGCCCGGGACAGAGCTCCTACAATGAGCAGTTCTTC.

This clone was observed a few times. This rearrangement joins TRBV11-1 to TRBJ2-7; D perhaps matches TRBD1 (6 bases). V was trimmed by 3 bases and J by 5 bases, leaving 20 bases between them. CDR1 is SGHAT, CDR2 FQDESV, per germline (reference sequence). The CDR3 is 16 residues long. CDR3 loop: CASSFPRGGNTDEQYF. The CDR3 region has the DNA TGTGCCAGCAGCTTTCCCAGGGGCGGTAATACAGACGAGCAGTACTTC.

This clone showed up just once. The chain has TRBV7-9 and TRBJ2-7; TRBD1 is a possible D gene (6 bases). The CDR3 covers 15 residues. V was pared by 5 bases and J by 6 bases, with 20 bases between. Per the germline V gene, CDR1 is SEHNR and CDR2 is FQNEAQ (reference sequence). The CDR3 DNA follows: TGTGCCAGCAGCCCACAGGGTTTCGGGGTGCGCGAGCAGTACTTC. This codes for CASSPQGFGVREQYF.

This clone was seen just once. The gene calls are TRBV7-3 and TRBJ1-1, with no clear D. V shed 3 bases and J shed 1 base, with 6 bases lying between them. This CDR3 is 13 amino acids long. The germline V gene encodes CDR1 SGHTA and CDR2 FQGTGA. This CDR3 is CASSFSGNTEAFF. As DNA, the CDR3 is TGTGCCAGCAGCTTTTCAGGGAACACTGAAGCTTTCTTT. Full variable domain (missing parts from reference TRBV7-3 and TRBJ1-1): GAGVSQTPSNKVTEKGKYVELRCDPISGHTALYWYRQSLGQGPEFLIYFQGTGAADDSGLPNDRFFAVRPEGSVSTLKIQRTERGDSAVYLCASSFSGNTEAFFGQGTRLTVV.

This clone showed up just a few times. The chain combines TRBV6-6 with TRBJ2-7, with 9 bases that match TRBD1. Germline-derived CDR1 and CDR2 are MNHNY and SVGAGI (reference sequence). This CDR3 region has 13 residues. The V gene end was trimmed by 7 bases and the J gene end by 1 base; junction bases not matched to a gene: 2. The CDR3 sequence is CASKGQGSYEQYF. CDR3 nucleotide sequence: TGTGCCAGCAAAGGACAGGGGTCCTACGAGCAGTACTTC.

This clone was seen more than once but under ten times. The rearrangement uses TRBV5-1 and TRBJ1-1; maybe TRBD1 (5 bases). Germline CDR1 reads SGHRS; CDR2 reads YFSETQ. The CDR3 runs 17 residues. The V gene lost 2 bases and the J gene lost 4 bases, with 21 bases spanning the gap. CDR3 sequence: CASSFRGIDERSTEAFF. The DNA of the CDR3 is TGCGCCAGCAGCTTTCGGGGGATTGATGAGAGGAGCACTGAAGCTTTCTTT.

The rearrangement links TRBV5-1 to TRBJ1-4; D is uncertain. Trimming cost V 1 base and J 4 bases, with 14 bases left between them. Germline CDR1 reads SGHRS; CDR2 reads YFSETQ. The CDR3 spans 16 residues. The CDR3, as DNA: TGCGCCAGCAGCTTGAGAGGAGCGATGATTAATGAAAAACTGTTTTTT. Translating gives CASSLRGAMINEKLFF. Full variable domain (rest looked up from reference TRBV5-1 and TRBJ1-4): KAGVTQTPRYLIKTRGQQVTLSCSPISGHRSVSWYQQTPGQGLQFLFEYFSETQRNKGNFPGRFSGRQFSNSRSEMNVSTLELGDSALYLCASSLRGAMINEKLFFGSGTQLSVL.

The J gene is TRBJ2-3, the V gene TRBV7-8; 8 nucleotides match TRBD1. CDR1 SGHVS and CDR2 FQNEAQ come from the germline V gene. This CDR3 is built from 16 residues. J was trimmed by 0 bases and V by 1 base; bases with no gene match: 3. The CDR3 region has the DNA TGTGCCAGCAGCTTAGACGGGACAGGTAGCACAGATACGCAGTATTTT. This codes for CASSLDGTGSTDTQYF.

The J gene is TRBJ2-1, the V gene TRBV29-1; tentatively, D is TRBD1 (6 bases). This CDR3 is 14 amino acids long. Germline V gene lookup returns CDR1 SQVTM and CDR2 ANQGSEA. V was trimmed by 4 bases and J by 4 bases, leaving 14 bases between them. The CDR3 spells CSVVGAIFYNEQFF. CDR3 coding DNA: TGCAGCGTTGTGGGGGCTATATTTTACAATGAGCAGTTCTTC.

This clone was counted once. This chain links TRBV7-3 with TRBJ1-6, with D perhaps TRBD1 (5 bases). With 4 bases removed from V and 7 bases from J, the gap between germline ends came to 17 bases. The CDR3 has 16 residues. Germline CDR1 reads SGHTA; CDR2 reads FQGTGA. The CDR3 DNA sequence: TGTGCCAGCAGCTCCGGTCCGGGCAGGGAAAATTCACCCCTCCACTTT. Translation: CASSSGPGRENSPLHF.

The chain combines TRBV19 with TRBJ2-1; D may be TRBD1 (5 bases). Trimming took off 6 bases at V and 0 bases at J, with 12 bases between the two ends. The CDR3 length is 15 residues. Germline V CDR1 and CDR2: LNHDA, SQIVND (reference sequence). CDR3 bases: TGTGCCAGTAGCCGGTCAGGGAACTCCTACAATGAGCAGTTCTTC. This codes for CASSRSGNSYNEQFF. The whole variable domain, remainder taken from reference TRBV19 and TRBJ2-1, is DGGITQSPKYLFRKEGQNVTLSCEQNLNHDAMYWYRQDPGQGLRLIYYSQIVNDFQKGDIAEGYSVSREKKESFPLTVTSAQKNPTAFYLCASSRSGNSYNEQFFGPGTRLTVL.

CDR3: CASSQGGARGGYDGELFF. Written as DNA, the CDR3 is TGCGCCAGCAGCCAAGGAGGGGCGCGGGGGGGCTATGACGGGGAGCTGTTTTTT. The chain links TRBV4-1 to TRBJ2-2, with TRBD2 matching 9 bases. This CDR3 is built from 18 residues. Germline CDR1 and CDR2: MGHRA and YSYEKL. Losses at the gene ends were 1 base for V and 7 bases for J; bases not matched to a gene: 13.